This T cell receptor (beta chain) was sequenced for a study of vaccination and CD4 T cells after COVID-19. Study-wide results and limits: Convalescent patients showed a median 86.3% of reactive clones that were seen only post-vaccination.

The study sequenced cultured CD4+ T cell DNA using the Oncomine TCR Beta short-read assay. Each CDR3 protein gets one entry after TCRdb re-called the PCR reads with MiXCR. Among under 30,000 distinct CDR3 sequences listed, roughly a third were seen once. Time point meaning: late sampling 161 to 241 days after vaccination in a few convalescent patients. Regarding treatment: approximately 9-day PBMC culture with coronavirus spike peptide pools or control peptides (ViraFEST assay). Note on this clonotype: What it binds is unknown.

Per the germline V gene, CDR1 is SNHLY and CDR2 is FYNNEI. J lost 2 bases, V lost 3 bases, and 2 bases had no gene match. The CDR3 is 15 residues long. The source is a human donor who had recovered from COVID-19. The chain couples TRBV2 to TRBJ2-7; 12 nucleotides agree with TRBD2. The sequencing used CD4+ T cells from blood, cultured in vitro, collected about 7 months after SARS-CoV-2 vaccination. CDR3 nucleotides: TGTGCCAGCAGTGAGAGGACTAGCGGGACCTACGAGCAGTACTTC. Translating gives CASSERTSGTYEQYF.